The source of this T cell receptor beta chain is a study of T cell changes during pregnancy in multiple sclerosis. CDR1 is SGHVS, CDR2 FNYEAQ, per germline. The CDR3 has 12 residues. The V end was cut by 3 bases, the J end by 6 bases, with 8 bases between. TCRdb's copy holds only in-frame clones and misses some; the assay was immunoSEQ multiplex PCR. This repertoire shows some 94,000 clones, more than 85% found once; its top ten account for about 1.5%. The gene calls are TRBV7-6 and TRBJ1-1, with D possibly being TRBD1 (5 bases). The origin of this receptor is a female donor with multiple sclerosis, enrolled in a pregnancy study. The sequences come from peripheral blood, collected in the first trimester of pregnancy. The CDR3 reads CASSFGDSEAFF. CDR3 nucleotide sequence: TGTGCCAGCAGCTTTGGGGACTCTGAAGCTTTCTTT.